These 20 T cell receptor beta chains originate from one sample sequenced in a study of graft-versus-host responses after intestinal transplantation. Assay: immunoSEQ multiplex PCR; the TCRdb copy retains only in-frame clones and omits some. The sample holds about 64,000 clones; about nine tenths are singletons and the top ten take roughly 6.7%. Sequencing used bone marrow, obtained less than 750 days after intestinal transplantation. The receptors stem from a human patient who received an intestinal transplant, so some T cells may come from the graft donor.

This chain's CDR3 is CASSGRDTARYEQYF. Written as DNA, the CDR3 is TGCGCCAGCAGCGGTCGTGACACCGCTAGGTACGAGCAGTACTTC. The gene calls are TRBV5-1 and TRBJ2-7; D gene unclear. The CDR3 length is 15 residues. In germline, CDR1 is SGHRS, CDR2 YFSETQ. Trimming took off 4 bases at V and 4 bases at J, with 18 bases between the two ends.

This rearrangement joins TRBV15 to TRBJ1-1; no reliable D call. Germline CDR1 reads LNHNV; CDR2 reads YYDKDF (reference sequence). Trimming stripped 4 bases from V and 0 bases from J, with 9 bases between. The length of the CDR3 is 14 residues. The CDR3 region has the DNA TGTGCCACCAGCACCGGGAGTTTGAACACTGAAGCTTTCTTT. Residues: CATSTGSLNTEAFF.

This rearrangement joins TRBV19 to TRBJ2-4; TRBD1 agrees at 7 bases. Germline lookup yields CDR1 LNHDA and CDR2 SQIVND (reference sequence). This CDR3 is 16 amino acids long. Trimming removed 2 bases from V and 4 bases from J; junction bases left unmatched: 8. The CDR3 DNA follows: TGTGCCAGTAGTATAATACAGGGGTTTGGAAAAAACATTCAGTACTTC. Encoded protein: CASSIIQGFGKNIQYF.

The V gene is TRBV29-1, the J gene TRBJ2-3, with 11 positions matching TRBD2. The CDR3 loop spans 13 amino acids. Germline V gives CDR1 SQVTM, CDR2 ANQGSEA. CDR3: CGGLAESTDTQYF. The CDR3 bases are TGCGGGGGACTAGCGGAGAGCACAGATACGCAGTATTTT.

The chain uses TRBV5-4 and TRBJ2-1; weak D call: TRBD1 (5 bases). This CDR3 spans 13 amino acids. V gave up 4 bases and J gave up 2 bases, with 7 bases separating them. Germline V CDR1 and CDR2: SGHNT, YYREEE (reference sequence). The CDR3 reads CASSMDTYNEQFF. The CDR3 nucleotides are TGTGCCAGCAGCATGGACACCTACAATGAGCAGTTCTTC. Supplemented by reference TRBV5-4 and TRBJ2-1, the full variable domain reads ETGVTQSPTHLIKTRGQQVTLRCSSQSGHNTVSWYQQALGQGPQFIFQYYREEENGRGNFPPRFSGLQFPNYSSELNVNALELDDSALYLCASSMDTYNEQFFGPGTRLTVL.

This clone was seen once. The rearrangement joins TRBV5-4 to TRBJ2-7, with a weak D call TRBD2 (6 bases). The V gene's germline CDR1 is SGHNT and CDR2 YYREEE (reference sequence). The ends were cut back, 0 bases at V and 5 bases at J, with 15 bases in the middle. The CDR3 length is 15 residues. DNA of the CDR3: TGTGCCAGCAGCTTGGGGTGGGGGGATCGGGACGAGCAGTACTTC. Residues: CASSLGWGDRDEQYF.

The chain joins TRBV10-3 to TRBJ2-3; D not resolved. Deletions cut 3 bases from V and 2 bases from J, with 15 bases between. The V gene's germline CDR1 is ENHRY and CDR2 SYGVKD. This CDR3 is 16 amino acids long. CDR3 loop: CAISDLVAEPTDTQYF. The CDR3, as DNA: TGTGCCATCAGTGATTTGGTAGCCGAACCCACAGATACGCAGTATTTT.

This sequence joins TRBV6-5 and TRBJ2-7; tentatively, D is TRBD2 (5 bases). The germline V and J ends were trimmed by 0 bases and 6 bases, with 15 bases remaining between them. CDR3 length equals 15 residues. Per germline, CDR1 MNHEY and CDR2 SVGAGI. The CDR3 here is CASSYSREGLSEQYF. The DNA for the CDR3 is TGTGCCAGCAGTTACTCTCGAGAGGGATTAAGCGAGCAGTACTTC.

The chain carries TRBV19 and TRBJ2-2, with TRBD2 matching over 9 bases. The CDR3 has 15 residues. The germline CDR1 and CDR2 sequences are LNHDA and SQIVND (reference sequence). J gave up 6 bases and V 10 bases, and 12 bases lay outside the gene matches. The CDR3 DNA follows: TGTGCCACTAATAGCGGGAGAGAGGTTTCCGGGGAGCTGTTTTTT. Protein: CATNSGREVSGELFF. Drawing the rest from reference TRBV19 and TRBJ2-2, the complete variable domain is DGGITQSPKYLFRKEGQNVTLSCEQNLNHDAMYWYRQDPGQGLRLIYYSQIVNDFQKGDIAEGYSVSREKKESFPLTVTSAQKNPTAFYLCATNSGREVSGELFFGEGSRLTVL.

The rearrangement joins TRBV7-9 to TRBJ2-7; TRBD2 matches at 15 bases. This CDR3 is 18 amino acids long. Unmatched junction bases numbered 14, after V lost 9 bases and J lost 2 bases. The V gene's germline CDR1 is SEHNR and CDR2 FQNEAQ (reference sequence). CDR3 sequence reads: CASSGGLAGGPRAYEQYF. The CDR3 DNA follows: TGTGCCAGTTCGGGTGGACTAGCGGGAGGGCCCCGGGCCTACGAGCAGTACTTC.

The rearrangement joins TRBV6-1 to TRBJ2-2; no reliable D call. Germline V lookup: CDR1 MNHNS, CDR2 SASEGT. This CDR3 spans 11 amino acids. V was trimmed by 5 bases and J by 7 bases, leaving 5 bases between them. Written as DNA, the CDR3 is TGTGCCAGCAGTTACCGCGGGGAGCTGTTTTTT. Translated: CASSYRGELFF.

The CDR3 sequence is CASTPLDSNVNTEAFF. The CDR3, as DNA: TGTGCCAGCACCCCCCTGGACAGTAACGTGAACACTGAAGCTTTCTTT. The chain couples TRBV6-6 to TRBJ1-1; tentatively, D is TRBD1 (6 bases). V lost 7 bases to trimming and J lost 0 bases, with 18 bases between them. This CDR3 contains 16 residues. In germline, CDR1 is MNHNY, CDR2 SVGAGI (reference sequence).

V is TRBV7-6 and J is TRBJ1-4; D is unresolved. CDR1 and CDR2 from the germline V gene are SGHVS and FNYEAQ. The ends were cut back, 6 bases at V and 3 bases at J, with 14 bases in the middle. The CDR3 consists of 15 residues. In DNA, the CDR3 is TGTGCCAGCAGTTTCCGGGCCTCGGCTAATGAAAAACTGTTTTTT. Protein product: CASSFRASANEKLFF.

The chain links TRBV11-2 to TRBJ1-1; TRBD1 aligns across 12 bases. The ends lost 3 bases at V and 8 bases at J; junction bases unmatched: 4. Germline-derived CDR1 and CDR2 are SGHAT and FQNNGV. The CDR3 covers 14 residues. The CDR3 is CASSFGTGGIEAFF. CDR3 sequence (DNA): TGTGCCAGCAGCTTCGGGACAGGGGGCATAGAAGCTTTCTTT.

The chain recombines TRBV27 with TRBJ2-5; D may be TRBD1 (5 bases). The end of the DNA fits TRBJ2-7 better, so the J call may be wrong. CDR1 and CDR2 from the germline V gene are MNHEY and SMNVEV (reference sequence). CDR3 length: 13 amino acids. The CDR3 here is CASSVLDSYEQYF. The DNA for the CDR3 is TGTGCCAGCAGTGTACTCGACAGCTACGAGCAGTACTTC.

As DNA, the CDR3 is TGTGCTAGTCTAGACGGGGCCGGGGATCAGCCCCAGCATTTT. Translating gives CASLDGAGDQPQHF. This chain links TRBV12-5 with TRBJ1-5; D may be TRBD1 (5 bases). Germline CDR1 and CDR2: LGHNT and FRNRAP. The CDR3 loop spans 14 amino acids. V lost 8 bases to trimming and J lost 5 bases, with 16 bases between them.

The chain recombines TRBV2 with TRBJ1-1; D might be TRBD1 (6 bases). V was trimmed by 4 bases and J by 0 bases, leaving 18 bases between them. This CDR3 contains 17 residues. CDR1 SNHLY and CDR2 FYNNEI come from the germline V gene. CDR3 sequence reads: CASSAQGTDVLNTEAFF. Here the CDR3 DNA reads TGTGCCAGCAGTGCCCAGGGGACTGATGTATTGAACACTGAAGCTTTCTTT. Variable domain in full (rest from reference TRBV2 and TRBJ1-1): EPEVTQTPSHQVTQMGQEVILRCVPISNHLYFYWYRQILGQKVEFLVSFYNNEISEKSEIFDDQFSVERPDGSNFTLKIRSTKLEDSAMYFCASSAQGTDVLNTEAFFGQGTRLTVV.

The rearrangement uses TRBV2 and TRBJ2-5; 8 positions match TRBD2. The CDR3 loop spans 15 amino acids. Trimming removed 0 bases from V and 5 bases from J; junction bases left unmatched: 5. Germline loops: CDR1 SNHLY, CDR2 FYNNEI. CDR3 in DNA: TGTGCCAGCAGTGAAGCGCTTGAGCGGGGGGAGACCCAGTACTTC. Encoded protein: CASSEALERGETQYF.

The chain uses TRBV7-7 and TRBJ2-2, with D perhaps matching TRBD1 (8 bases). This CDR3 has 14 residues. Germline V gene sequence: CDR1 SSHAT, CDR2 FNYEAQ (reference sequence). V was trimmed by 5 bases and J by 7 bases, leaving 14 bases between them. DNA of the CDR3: TGTGCCAGCAGCCGGACAGGGAGGGACGGGGAGCTGTTTTTT. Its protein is CASSRTGRDGELFF.

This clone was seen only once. The CDR3 nucleotides read TGTGCCAGCAGCACGGACGGTGGCAATCAGCCCCAGCATTTT. This gives the protein CASSTDGGNQPQHF. The rearrangement links TRBV9 to TRBJ1-5; D gene unclear. The CDR3 has 14 amino acids. V was cut by 4 bases and J by 2 bases, with 10 bases left in between. Germline assignment: CDR1 SGDLS and CDR2 YYNGEE.